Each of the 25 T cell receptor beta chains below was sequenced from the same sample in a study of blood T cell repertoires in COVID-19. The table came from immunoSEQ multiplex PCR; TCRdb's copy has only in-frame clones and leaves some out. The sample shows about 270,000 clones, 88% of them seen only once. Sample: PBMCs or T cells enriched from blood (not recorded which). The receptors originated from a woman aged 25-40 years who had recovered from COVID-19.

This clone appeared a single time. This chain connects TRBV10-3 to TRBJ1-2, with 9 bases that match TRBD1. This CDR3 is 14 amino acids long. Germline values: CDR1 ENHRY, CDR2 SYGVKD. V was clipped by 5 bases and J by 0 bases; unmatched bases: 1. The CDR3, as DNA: TGTGCCATCAGTACAGGGGGCGCTAACTATGGCTACACCTTC. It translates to CAISTGGANYGYTF.

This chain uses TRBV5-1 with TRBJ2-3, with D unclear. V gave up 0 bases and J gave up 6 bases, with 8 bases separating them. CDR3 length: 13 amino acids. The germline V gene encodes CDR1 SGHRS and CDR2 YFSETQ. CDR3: CASSLVLMDTQYF. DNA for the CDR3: TGCGCCAGCAGCTTGGTACTGATGGATACGCAGTATTTT.

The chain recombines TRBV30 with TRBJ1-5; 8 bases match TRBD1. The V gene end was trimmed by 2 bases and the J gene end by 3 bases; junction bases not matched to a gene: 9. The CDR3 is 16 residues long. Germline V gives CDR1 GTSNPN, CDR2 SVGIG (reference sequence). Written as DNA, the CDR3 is TGTGCCTGGAGTCGGACAGGGAAGACTAACAATCAGCCCCAGCATTTT. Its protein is CAWSRTGKTNNQPQHF.

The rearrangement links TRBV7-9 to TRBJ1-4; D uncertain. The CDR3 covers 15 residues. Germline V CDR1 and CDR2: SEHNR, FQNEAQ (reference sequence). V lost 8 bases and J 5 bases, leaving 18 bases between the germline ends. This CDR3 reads CASSGGMTANEKLFF. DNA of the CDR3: TGTGCCAGCTCGGGCGGGATGACGGCAAATGAAAAACTGTTTTTT. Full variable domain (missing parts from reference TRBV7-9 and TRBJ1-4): DTGVSQNPRHKITKRGQNVTFRCDPISEHNRLYWYRQTLGQGPEFLTYFQNEAQLEKSRLLSDRFSAERPKGSFSTLEIQRTEQGDSAMYLCASSGGMTANEKLFFGSGTQLSVL.

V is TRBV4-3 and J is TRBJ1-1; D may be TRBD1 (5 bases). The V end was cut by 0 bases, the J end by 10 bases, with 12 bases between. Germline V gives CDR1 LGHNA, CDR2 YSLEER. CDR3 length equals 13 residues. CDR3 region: CASSQDRPGRAFF. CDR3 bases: TGCGCCAGCAGCCAAGATCGCCCAGGGCGAGCTTTCTTT.

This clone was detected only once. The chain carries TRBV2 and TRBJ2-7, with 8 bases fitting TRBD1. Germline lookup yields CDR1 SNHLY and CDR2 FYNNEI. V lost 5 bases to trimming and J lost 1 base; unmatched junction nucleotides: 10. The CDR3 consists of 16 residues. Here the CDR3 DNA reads TGTGCCAGCAGTCTTACCCGACAGGGGACTTCCTACGAGCAGTACTTC. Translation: CASSLTRQGTSYEQYF. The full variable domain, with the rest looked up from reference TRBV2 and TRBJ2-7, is EPEVTQTPSHQVTQMGQEVILRCVPISNHLYFYWYRQILGQKVEFLVSFYNNEISEKSEIFDDQFSVERPDGSNFTLKIRSTKLEDSAMYFCASSLTRQGTSYEQYFGPGTRLTVT.

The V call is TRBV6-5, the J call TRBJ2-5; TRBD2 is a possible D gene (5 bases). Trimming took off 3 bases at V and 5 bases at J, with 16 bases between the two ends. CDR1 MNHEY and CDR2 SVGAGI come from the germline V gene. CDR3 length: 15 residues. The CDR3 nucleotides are TGTGCCAGCAGTTATTGGCCGGGGTGGTCGGAGACCCAGTACTTC. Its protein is CASSYWPGWSETQYF.

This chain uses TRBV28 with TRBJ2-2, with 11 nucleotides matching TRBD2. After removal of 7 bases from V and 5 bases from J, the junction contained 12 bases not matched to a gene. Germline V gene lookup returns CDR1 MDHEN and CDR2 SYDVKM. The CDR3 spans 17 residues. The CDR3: CASIRTSGWGATGELFF. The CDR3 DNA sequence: TGTGCCAGCATAAGGACTAGCGGGTGGGGGGCAACCGGGGAGCTGTTTTTT.

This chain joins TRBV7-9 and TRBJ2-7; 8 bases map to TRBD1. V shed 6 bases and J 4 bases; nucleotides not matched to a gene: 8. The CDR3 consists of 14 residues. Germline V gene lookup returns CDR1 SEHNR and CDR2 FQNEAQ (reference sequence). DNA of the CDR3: TGTGCCAGCAGTCGCCCAGGGGGCGAATACGAGCAGTACTTC. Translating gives CASSRPGGEYEQYF.

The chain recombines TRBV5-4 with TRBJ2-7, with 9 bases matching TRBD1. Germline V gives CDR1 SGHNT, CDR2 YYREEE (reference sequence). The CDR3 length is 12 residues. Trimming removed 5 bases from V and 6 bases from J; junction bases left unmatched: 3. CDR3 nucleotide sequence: TGTGCCAGCAGGGGGACAGGGATCGAGCAGTACTTC. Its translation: CASRGTGIEQYF.

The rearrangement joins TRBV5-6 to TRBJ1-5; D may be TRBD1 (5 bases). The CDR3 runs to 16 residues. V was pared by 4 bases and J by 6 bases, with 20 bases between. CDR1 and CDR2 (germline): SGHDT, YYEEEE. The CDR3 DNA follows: TGTGCCAGCAGCGCGGGGACGGAAGGCTTGGGTCAGCCCCAGCATTTT. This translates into CASSAGTEGLGQPQHF.

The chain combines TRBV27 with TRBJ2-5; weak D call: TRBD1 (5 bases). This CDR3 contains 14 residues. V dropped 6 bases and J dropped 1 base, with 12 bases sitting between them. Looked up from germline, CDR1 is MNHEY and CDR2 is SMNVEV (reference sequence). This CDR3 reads CASRPDTRQETQYF. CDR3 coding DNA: TGTGCCAGCAGGCCGGACACTCGCCAAGAGACCCAGTACTTC.

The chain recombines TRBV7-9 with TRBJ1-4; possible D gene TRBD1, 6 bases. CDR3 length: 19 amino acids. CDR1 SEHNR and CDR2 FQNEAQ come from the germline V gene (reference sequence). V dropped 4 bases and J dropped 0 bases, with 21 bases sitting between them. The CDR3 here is CASSSPPHRVAATNEKLFF. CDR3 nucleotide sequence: TGTGCCAGCAGCTCCCCTCCCCACAGGGTTGCGGCAACTAATGAAAAACTGTTTTTT.

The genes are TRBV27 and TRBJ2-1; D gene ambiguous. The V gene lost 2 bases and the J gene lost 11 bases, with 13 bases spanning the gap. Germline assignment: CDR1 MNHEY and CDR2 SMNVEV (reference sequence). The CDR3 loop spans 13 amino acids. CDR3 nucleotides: TGTGCCAGCAGTTTACCTACCCGCGTTAAGCAGTTCTTC. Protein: CASSLPTRVKQFF.

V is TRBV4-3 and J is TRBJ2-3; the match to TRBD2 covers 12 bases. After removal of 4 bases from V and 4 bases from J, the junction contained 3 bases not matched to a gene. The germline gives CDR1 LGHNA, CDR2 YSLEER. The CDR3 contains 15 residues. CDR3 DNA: TGCGCCAGCAGCCCCCTAGCGGGGGGGGCAGATACGCAGTATTTT. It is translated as CASSPLAGGADTQYF.

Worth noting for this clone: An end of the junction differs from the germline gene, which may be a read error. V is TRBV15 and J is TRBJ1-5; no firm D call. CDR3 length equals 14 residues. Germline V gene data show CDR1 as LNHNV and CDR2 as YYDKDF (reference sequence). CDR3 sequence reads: CATSREAAPSPQHF. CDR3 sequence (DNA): TGTGCCACAAGCAGAGAGGCCGCACCGTCGCCCCAGCATTTT. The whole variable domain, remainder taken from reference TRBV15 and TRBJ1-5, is DAMVIQNPRYQVTQFGKPVTLSCSQTLNHNVMYWYQQKSSQAPKLLFHYYDKDFNNEADTPDNFQSRRPNTSFCFLDIRSPGLGDTAMYLCATSREAAPSPQHFGDGTRLSIL.

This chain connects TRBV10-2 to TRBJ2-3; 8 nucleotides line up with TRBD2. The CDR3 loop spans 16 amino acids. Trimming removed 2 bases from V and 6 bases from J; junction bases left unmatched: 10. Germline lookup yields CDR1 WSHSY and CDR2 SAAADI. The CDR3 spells CASSERGGANFDTQYF. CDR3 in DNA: TGCGCCAGCAGTGAGCGGGGGGGGGCCAACTTCGATACGCAGTATTTT.

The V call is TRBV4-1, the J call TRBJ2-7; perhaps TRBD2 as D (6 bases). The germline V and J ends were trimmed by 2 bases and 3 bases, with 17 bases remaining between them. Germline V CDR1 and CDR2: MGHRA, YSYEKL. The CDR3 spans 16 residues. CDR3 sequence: CASSQQGLSEGYEQYF. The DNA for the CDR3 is TGCGCCAGCAGCCAACAGGGACTCTCCGAGGGCTACGAGCAGTACTTC.

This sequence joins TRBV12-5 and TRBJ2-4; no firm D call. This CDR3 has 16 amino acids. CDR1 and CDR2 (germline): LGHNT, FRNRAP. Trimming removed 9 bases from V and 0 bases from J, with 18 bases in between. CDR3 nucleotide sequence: TGTGCTAGGGCAACATTGAACAGAATAGCCAAAAACATTCAGTACTTC. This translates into CARATLNRIAKNIQYF.

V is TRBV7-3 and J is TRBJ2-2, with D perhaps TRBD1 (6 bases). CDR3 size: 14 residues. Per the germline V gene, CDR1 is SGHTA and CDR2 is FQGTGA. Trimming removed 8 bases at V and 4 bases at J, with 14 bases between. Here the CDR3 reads CASRPGVGTGELFF. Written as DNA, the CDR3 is TGTGCCAGCCGGCCAGGGGTCGGCACCGGGGAGCTGTTTTTT.

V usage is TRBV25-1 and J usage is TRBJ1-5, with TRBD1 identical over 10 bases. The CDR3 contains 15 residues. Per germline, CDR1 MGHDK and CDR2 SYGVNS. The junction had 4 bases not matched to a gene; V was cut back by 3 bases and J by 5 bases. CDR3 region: CASSDPGQGDQPQHF. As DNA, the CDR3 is TGTGCCAGCAGTGACCCCGGACAGGGGGATCAGCCCCAGCATTTT.

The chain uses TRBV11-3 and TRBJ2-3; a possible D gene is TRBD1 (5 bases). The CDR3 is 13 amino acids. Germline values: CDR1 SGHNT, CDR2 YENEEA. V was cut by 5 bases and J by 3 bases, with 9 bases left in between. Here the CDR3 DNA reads TGTGCCAGCAGCCCCCAGGGAACAGATACGCAGTATTTT. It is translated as CASSPQGTDTQYF.

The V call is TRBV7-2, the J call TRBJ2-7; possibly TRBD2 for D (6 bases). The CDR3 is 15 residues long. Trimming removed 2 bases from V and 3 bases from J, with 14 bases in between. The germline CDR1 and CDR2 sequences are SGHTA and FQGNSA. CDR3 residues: CASSLLGTVSYEQYF. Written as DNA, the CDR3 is TGTGCCAGCAGCTTACTCGGGACTGTAAGCTACGAGCAGTACTTC.

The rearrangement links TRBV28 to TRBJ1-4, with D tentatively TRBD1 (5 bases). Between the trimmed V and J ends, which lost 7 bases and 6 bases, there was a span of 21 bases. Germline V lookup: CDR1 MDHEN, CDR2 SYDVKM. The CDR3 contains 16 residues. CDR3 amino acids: CASTLTPGGGDEKLFF. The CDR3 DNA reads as TGTGCCAGCACCTTAACCCCTGGCGGGGGTGATGAAAAACTGTTTTTT.

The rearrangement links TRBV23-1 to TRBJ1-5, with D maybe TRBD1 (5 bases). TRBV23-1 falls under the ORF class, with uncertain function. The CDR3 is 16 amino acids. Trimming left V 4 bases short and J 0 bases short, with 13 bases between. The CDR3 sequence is CASSLTTVDSNQPQHF. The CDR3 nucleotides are TGCGCCAGCAGTCTGACGACAGTCGATAGCAATCAGCCCCAGCATTTT.